This T cell receptor beta chain was retrieved from a study of cytomegalovirus exposure and HLA in healthy donors. Study overall: According to later analysis, the same platform produced the 100 to 150 validation and under 750 first-cohort repertoires. Study results and limitations: Cytomegalovirus association was assigned to 150 to 200 TCR beta chains.

The donors were members of the validation cohort comprising 100 to 150 subjects, separate from the roughly 600-subject first cohort. Profiling relied on immunoSEQ multiplex PCR, and the TCRdb table lists in-frame clones only, not all of them. The profile shows over 120,000 clones, around 93% of them singletons. This CDR3 is 14 amino acids long. Germline CDR1 MNHNS, CDR2 SASEGT. V was shortened by 0 bases and J by 3 bases, with 8 bases between the two germline ends. To note about this clone: The antigen remains undetermined.

The chain joins TRBV6-1 to TRBJ1-1; D is unresolved. The clonotype was recovered from a man younger than 35 in good health and CMV-seropositive. Sequenced: PBMCs. DNA for the CDR3: TGTGCCAGCAGTGAAGCGCGGGCAGACACTGAAGCTTTCTTT. This encodes CASSEARADTEAFF.